This TCR beta chain appears in the sequencing data of a study of blood T cell repertoires in COVID-19. Germline lookup yields CDR1 MNHEY and CDR2 SMNVEV (reference sequence). Trimming removed 6 bases at V and 0 bases at J, with 14 bases between. This CDR3 has 15 amino acids. The repertoire was sequenced with immunoSEQ multiplex PCR; TCRdb's copy has only in-frame clones and lacks some. The sample yields approximately 190,000 clones, roughly 84% seen once. This TCR came from a woman aged 25 to 39 who had been exposed to COVID-19. The V and J genes are TRBV27 and TRBJ1-1, with D tentatively TRBD1 (6 bases). Sequenced material: PBMCs or T cells enriched from blood (not recorded which). The CDR3 region is CASRDRFALNTEAFF. The DNA of the CDR3 is TGTGCCAGCAGGGACAGATTTGCCTTGAACACTGAAGCTTTCTTT.